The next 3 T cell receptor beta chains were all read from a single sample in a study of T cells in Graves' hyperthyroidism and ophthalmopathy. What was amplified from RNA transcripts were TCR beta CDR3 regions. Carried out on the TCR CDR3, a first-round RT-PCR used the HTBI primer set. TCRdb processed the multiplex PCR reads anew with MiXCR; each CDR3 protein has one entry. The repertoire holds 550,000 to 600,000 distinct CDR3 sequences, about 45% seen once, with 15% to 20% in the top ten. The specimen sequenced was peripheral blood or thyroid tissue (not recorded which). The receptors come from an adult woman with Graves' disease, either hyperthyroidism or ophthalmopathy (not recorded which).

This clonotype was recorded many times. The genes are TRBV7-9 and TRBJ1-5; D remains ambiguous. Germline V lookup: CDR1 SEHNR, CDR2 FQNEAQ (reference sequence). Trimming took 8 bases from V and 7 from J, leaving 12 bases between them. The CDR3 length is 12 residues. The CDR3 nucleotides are TGTGCCAGCGGACGGCCGGGGCAGCCCCAGCATTTT. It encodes CASGRPGQPQHF.

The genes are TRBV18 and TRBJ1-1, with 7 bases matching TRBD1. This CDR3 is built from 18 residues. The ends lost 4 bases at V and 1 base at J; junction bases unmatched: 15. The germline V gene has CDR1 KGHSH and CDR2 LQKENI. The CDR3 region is CASSLTPPAGTANTEAFF. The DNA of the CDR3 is TGTGCCAGCTCACTTACTCCCCCGGCCGGGACAGCGAACACTGAAGCTTTCTTT.

The CDR3 region is CASSPGGWGTYGYTF. CDR3 DNA sequence: TGTGCCAGCAGCCCCGGAGGCTGGGGAACCTATGGCTACACCTTC. The chain carries TRBV7-2 and TRBJ1-2; D gene ambiguous. CDR1 is SGHTA, CDR2 FQGNSA, per germline. The V end was cut by 5 bases, the J end by 4 bases, with 17 bases between. The CDR3 loop spans 15 amino acids.